Shown below are 26 T cell receptor beta chains from a single sample sequenced in a study of PD-1 blockade in classical Hodgkin lymphoma (dated by TCRdb to the early 2020s). Sample time point, as interpreted from the label and publication: cycle 4 day 1 (C4D1), after five to seven weeks of nivolumab. Relapse after autologous stem cell transplantation had occurred in all trial patients, and cohorts A, B and C were distinguished by prior brentuximab vedotin exposure. The protocol used for the library was the immunoSEQ multiplex PCR assay. Here the immuneACCESS table is served through TCRdb, limited to in-frame sequences with V and J called. Missing clones are a known gap in these copies; in checked studies unresolved V genes cover under half, and the rest lacks a known reason. The sample table lists 7,000 to 8,500 clones, over 60% of them with a count of one. The top ten clones comprise around 40% of the sample.

The sample consisted of peripheral blood mononuclear cells (PBMCs), taken before the fourth cycle of nivolumab. These TCRs come from a human donor with classical Hodgkin lymphoma.

The chain uses TRBV7-2 and TRBJ2-7, with TRBD2 identical over 8 bases. V dropped 2 bases and J dropped 1; count of bases not matched to a gene: 7. The CDR3 consists of 16 residues. Germline CDR1 SGHTA, CDR2 FQGNSA. In DNA form, the CDR3 reads TGTGCCAGCAGCTTATTCGCGAGCGGGGGATCCTACGAGCAGTACTTC. It is translated as CASSLFASGGSYEQYF.

The CDR3 bases are TGCAGTGCCACTAACAATGAGCAGTTCTTC. It specifies CSATNNEQFF. The chain joins TRBV20-1 to TRBJ2-1; D ambiguous. The CDR3 has 10 residues. Germline CDR1 DFQATT, CDR2 SNEGSKA (reference sequence). Trimming shortened V by 6 bases and J by 5 bases, and 5 bases separated the two germline ends.

V and J are TRBV29-1 and TRBJ1-1, with D possibly matching TRBD1 (5 bases). Germline V gene data show CDR1 as SQVTM and CDR2 as ANQGSEA. This CDR3 has 13 amino acids. Trimming pared 6 bases from V and 0 bases from J, leaving 11 bases between. The CDR3 DNA reads TGCAGCGTCGAGGGGCAGCTGAACACTGAAGCTTTCTTT. This encodes CSVEGQLNTEAFF.

A single count supports this clone. The chain carries TRBV11-2 and TRBJ2-1; 8 nucleotides agree with TRBD1. The V gene end was trimmed by 5 bases and the J gene end by 9 bases; junction bases not matched to a gene: 6. Germline values: CDR1 SGHAT, CDR2 FQNNGV. The CDR3 has 13 residues. CDR3 loop: CASSNPTGVEQFF. CDR3 nucleotides: TGTGCCAGCAGCAACCCGACAGGGGTTGAGCAGTTCTTC.

The V gene is TRBV19, the J gene TRBJ2-1; 8 positions match TRBD2. The junction had 9 bases not matched to a gene; V was cut back by 5 bases and J by 0 bases. The CDR3 consists of 17 residues. In germline, CDR1 is LNHDA, CDR2 SQIVND (reference sequence). The CDR3 region is CASSPRTGGYSYNEQFF. For the CDR3, the DNA is TGTGCCAGTAGTCCTCGGACGGGAGGGTACTCCTACAATGAGCAGTTCTTC.

This clone came up a few times. The gene calls are TRBV13 and TRBJ2-7, with a possible D match to TRBD2 (5 bases). Germline CDR1 reads PRHDT; CDR2 reads FYEKMQ (reference sequence). This CDR3 region has 13 residues. V was shortened by 5 bases and J by 4 bases, with 12 bases between the two germline ends. The CDR3 is CASSRTRRYEQYF. In DNA, the CDR3 is TGTGCCAGCAGCCGGACCAGGAGGTACGAGCAGTACTTC.

The V and J genes are TRBV9 and TRBJ2-7; 8 bases are a match to TRBD2. The CDR3 sequence is 14 residues long. V trimming: 2 bases; J trimming: 5 bases; junction bases outside the gene matches: 6. CDR1 is SGDLS and CDR2 is YYNGEE in the germline V gene. CDR3 region: CASSVSGTAHEQYF. The CDR3 bases are TGTGCCAGCAGCGTTAGCGGGACCGCACACGAGCAGTACTTC. The full variable domain, completed using reference TRBV9 and TRBJ2-7, is DSGVTQTPKHLITATGQRVTLRCSPRSGDLSVYWYQQSLDQGLQFLIQYYNGEERAKGNILERFSAQQFPDLHSELNLSSLELGDSALYFCASSVSGTAHEQYFGPGTRLTVT.

J is TRBJ1-1 and V is TRBV5-6; TRBD1 might be the D (6 bases). V lost 0 bases, J lost 6 bases, and 12 bases lay in between. CDR3 length: 14 residues. Germline V CDR1 and CDR2: SGHDT, YYEEEE. For the CDR3, the DNA is TGTGCCAGCAGCTTGGTCCCGACAGGCGCTGAAGCTTTCTTT. Residues: CASSLVPTGAEAFF.

A few counts support this clone. The chain recombines TRBV6-6 with TRBJ1-3; D might be TRBD1 (5 bases). V lost 5 bases to trimming and J lost 3 bases, with 11 bases between them. The CDR3 covers 14 residues. CDR1 and CDR2 from the germline V gene are MNHNY and SVGAGI (reference sequence). For the CDR3, the DNA is TGTGCCAGCAGTGGTTGGGGGGTTGGAAACACCATATATTTT. Translation: CASSGWGVGNTIYF.

V gene TRBV5-1 combines with J gene TRBJ2-5, with D maybe TRBD2 (6 bases). This CDR3 has 12 amino acids. V shed 3 bases and J shed 5 bases, with 8 bases lying between them. The V gene's germline CDR1 is SGHRS and CDR2 YFSETQ. The CDR3 DNA reads as TGCGCCAGCAGCTCGGGGGTGGAGACCCAGTACTTC. It encodes CASSSGVETQYF.

The chain has TRBV28 and TRBJ1-1; 8 bases line up with TRBD1. The CDR3 is made up of 13 amino acids. CDR1 is MDHEN and CDR2 is SYDVKM in the germline V gene. The junction had 8 bases not matched to a gene; V was cut back by 6 bases and J by 8 bases. The CDR3 loop reads CASRGAGGREAFF. CDR3 sequence (DNA): TGTGCCAGCAGAGGAGCAGGGGGCAGGGAAGCTTTCTTT.

The chain couples TRBV6-1 to TRBJ1-2, with D tentatively TRBD1 (5 bases). The V and J ends lost 8 bases and 3 bases respectively, with 16 bases between them. Germline CDR1 MNHNS, CDR2 SASEGT. This CDR3 comprises 14 residues. For the CDR3, the DNA is TGTGCCAGCTTGGAGGGGTGGGGGGACTATGGCTACACCTTC. It encodes CASLEGWGDYGYTF.

This chain links TRBV5-4 with TRBJ1-4, with a possible D match to TRBD1 (6 bases). This CDR3 has 14 amino acids. Germline CDR1 and CDR2: SGHNT and YYREEE (reference sequence). The V end lost 4 bases, the J end lost 0 bases, and 7 bases lay between the germline ends. The CDR3, as DNA: TGTGCCAGCAGCCGGACAGCAACTAATGAAAAACTGTTTTTT. It codes for CASSRTATNEKLFF. The variable domain in full, completed from reference TRBV5-4 and TRBJ1-4, reads ETGVTQSPTHLIKTRGQQVTLRCSSQSGHNTVSWYQQALGQGPQFIFQYYREEENGRGNFPPRFSGLQFPNYSSELNVNALELDDSALYLCASSRTATNEKLFFGSGTQLSVL.

V is TRBV28 and J is TRBJ1-4; 9 bases are a match to TRBD1. With V trimmed by 5 bases and J by 7 bases, 8 bases remained unmatched. The length of the CDR3 is 15 residues. CDR1 MDHEN and CDR2 SYDVKM come from the germline V gene. The CDR3 region has the DNA TGTGCCAGCAGTCACGGACAGGGGAGGGGTGAAAAACTGTTTTTT. The encoded protein is CASSHGQGRGEKLFF.

This chain connects TRBV5-3 to TRBJ1-3, with D unresolved. TRBV5-3 is annotated as an ORF whose role is uncertain. V dropped 1 base and J dropped 0 bases, with 8 bases sitting between them. The CDR3 runs 15 residues. The CDR3 loop reads CARSLKGSSGNTIYF. The CDR3, as DNA: TGTGCCAGAAGCTTGAAGGGAAGCTCTGGAAACACCATATATTTT.

V usage is TRBV13 and J usage is TRBJ2-2; D is undetermined. This CDR3 comprises 12 residues. Trimming removed 3 bases at V and 7 bases at J, with 6 bases between. The germline V gene encodes CDR1 PRHDT and CDR2 FYEKMQ (reference sequence). CDR3 loop: CASSFPNGELFF. The CDR3 DNA follows: TGTGCCAGCAGCTTTCCGAACGGGGAGCTGTTTTTT.

The genes are TRBV9 and TRBJ2-1; D gene ambiguous. Germline lookup yields CDR1 SGDLS and CDR2 YYNGEE. The CDR3 spans 14 residues. Trimming left V 0 bases short and J 8 bases short, with 12 bases between. CDR3 coding DNA: TGTGCCAGCAGCGTAGACGCCCAATACGATGAGCAGTTCTTC. Translation: CASSVDAQYDEQFF. The whole variable domain, remainder taken from reference TRBV9 and TRBJ2-1, is DSGVTQTPKHLITATGQRVTLRCSPRSGDLSVYWYQQSLDQGLQFLIQYYNGEERAKGNILERFSAQQFPDLHSELNLSSLELGDSALYFCASSVDAQYDEQFFGPGTRLTVL.

The V call is TRBV28, the J call TRBJ2-2; the D is unclear. The germline CDR1 and CDR2 sequences are MDHEN and SYDVKM. The CDR3 runs 15 residues. The V gene lost 7 bases and the J gene lost 1 base, with 13 bases spanning the gap. The CDR3 bases are TGTGCCAGCACAAAGTTCAGAAGGAACACCGGGGAGCTGTTTTTT. It yields the protein CASTKFRRNTGELFF.

In this sample, this clone turned up a few times. The chain has TRBV9 and TRBJ2-7, with 13 bases fitting TRBD2. The CDR3 sequence is 14 residues long. The J segment lost 7 bases and the V segment lost 3 bases, leaving 4 bases of the junction unmatched. The germline gives CDR1 SGDLS, CDR2 YYNGEE. The CDR3 is CASSAEGLAGEQYF. Here the CDR3 DNA reads TGTGCCAGCAGCGCGGAGGGACTAGCGGGAGAGCAGTACTTC. Drawing the rest from reference TRBV9 and TRBJ2-7, the complete variable domain is DSGVTQTPKHLITATGQRVTLRCSPRSGDLSVYWYQQSLDQGLQFLIQYYNGEERAKGNILERFSAQQFPDLHSELNLSSLELGDSALYFCASSAEGLAGEQYFGPGTRLTVT.

The chain has TRBV28 and TRBJ2-5, with TRBD1 matching 9 bases. The germline V gene has CDR1 MDHEN and CDR2 SYDVKM. Trimming cost V 4 bases and J 4 bases; bases outside gene matches: 13. CDR3 length: 17 residues. The CDR3 coding sequence is TGTGCCAGCAGTTCCCGACAGGGGGATAGGATAGGAGAGACCCAGTACTTC. Translation: CASSSRQGDRIGETQYF.

In the case of this clone: Germline is not matched at one junction end, which may reflect a read error. The V gene is TRBV7-7, the J gene TRBJ2-7; 8 nucleotides match TRBD1. Germline CDR1 reads SSHAT; CDR2 reads FNYEAQ (reference sequence). This CDR3 has 14 amino acids. The CDR3, as DNA: TGTGCTAGCAGCTTAGGTCAGGGGGCTTACGAGCAGTACTTC. Its translation is CASSLGQGAYEQYF.

The J gene is TRBJ2-1, the V gene TRBV5-4; TRBD1 is a possible D gene (6 bases). The CDR3 loop spans 12 amino acids. V lost 10 bases, J lost 2 bases, and 10 bases lay in between. CDR1 and CDR2 from the germline V gene are SGHNT and YYREEE (reference sequence). The CDR3 sequence is CAVGGTYNEQFF. CDR3 in DNA: TGTGCCGTAGGGGGTACCTACAATGAGCAGTTCTTC.

This clone was counted between two and nine times. This chain uses TRBV27 with TRBJ2-7; D ambiguous. CDR3 length: 15 amino acids. The germline V gene encodes CDR1 MNHEY and CDR2 SMNVEV (reference sequence). Trimming took 2 bases from V and 0 from J, leaving 11 bases between them. CDR3 protein: CASSLKSGYSYEQYF. CDR3 DNA: TGTGCCAGCAGTTTAAAGTCAGGCTACTCCTACGAGCAGTACTTC.

The chain carries TRBV5-5 and TRBJ2-7; D perhaps matches TRBD1 (5 bases). The length of the CDR3 is 13 residues. Germline V gene sequence: CDR1 SGHKS, CDR2 YYEKEE (reference sequence). V gave up 2 bases and J gave up 3 bases, with 9 bases separating them. CDR3 bases: TGTGCCAGCAGCTTTCAGGGAAACTACGAGCAGTACTTC. Its protein product is CASSFQGNYEQYF.

The chain is built from TRBV14 and TRBJ1-2; 8 bases are a match to TRBD1. The CDR3 covers 14 residues. The V gene end was trimmed by 4 bases and the J gene end by 7 bases; junction bases not matched to a gene: 8. CDR1 is SGHDN, CDR2 FVKESK, per germline. The chain's CDR3 is CASSRNRGYSGYTF. The DNA for the CDR3 is TGTGCCAGCAGCCGGAACAGGGGGTATAGTGGCTACACCTTC.

CDR3 coding DNA: TGTGCCAGCAGCTTATCCCCTGACGTTCCGTACTTC. Translated, it gives CASSLSPDVPYF. The chain employs TRBV13 and TRBJ2-7, with D hard to call. V lost 2 bases, J lost 12 bases, and 14 bases lay in between. The germline V gene encodes CDR1 PRHDT and CDR2 FYEKMQ (reference sequence). This CDR3 region has 12 residues. Full variable domain (outside the CDR3, taken from reference TRBV13 and TRBJ2-7): AAGVIQSPRHLIKEKRETATLKCYPIPRHDTVYWYQQGPGQDPQFLISFYEKMQSDKGSIPDRFSAQQFSDYHSELNMSSLELGDSALYFCASSLSPDVPYFGPGTRLTVT.